These 18 T cell receptor beta chains originate from one sample sequenced in a study of T cells in localized non-small cell lung cancer. The method was immunoSEQ multiplex PCR; TCRdb's version includes in-frame clones alone and lacks a portion of them. Of 55,000 to 75,000 clones in the sample, approximately 87% were seen once. The specimen was peripheral blood, collected before any cancer treatment. The source of these receptors is a male donor older than 55 with stage III squamous cell lung carcinoma.

This clone was counted a single time. The rearrangement joins TRBV5-5 to TRBJ2-5; TRBD1 might be the D (6 bases). This CDR3 has 14 amino acids. In germline, CDR1 is SGHKS, CDR2 YYEKEE (reference sequence). Deletions cut 2 bases from V and 3 bases from J, with 11 bases between. The CDR3 region is CASSFRDNKETQYF. For the CDR3, the DNA is TGTGCCAGCAGCTTTCGGGACAACAAAGAGACCCAGTACTTC.

This CDR3 reads CASSLGTGTNEKLFF. In DNA form, the CDR3 reads TGTGCCAGCAGCCTAGGGACAGGAACTAATGAAAAACTGTTTTTT. The rearrangement joins TRBV5-8 to TRBJ1-4; 8 bases map to TRBD1. Germline values: CDR1 SGHTS, CDR2 YDEGEE. The CDR3 has 15 amino acids. V trimming: 4 bases; J trimming: 1 base; junction bases outside the gene matches: 3. The full variable domain, rest sourced from reference TRBV5-8 and TRBJ1-4, is EAGVTQSPTHLIKTRGQQATLRCSPISGHTSVYWYQQALGLGLQFLLWYDEGEERNRGNFPPRFSGRQFPNYSSELNVNALELEDSALYLCASSLGTGTNEKLFFGSGTQLSVL.

The chain employs TRBV19 and TRBJ2-7; weak D call: TRBD2 (6 bases). V lost 9 bases and J 8 bases, leaving 20 bases between the germline ends. There are 13 residues in the CDR3. The germline gives CDR1 LNHDA, CDR2 SQIVND (reference sequence). For the CDR3, the DNA is TGTGCCAGCTCAGGAGGGGAATTCGGGAAGCAGTACTTC. This translates into CASSGGEFGKQYF. The variable domain in full, completed from reference TRBV19 and TRBJ2-7, reads DGGITQSPKYLFRKEGQNVTLSCEQNLNHDAMYWYRQDPGQGLRLIYYSQIVNDFQKGDIAEGYSVSREKKESFPLTVTSAQKNPTAFYLCASSGGEFGKQYFGPGTRLTVT.

The V call is TRBV7-9, the J call TRBJ2-2; D is perhaps TRBD1 (6 bases). This CDR3 spans 14 amino acids. CDR1 is SEHNR, CDR2 FQNEAQ, per germline (reference sequence). The V end was cut by 5 bases, the J end by 4 bases, with 11 bases between. In DNA, the CDR3 is TGTGCCAGCAGCCCCAACAGGGTCACCGGGGAGCTGTTTTTT. Translating it yields CASSPNRVTGELFF.

The chain is built from TRBV5-6 and TRBJ1-2; the D is unclear. Germline lookup yields CDR1 SGHDT and CDR2 YYEEEE. Trimming pared 0 bases from V and 4 bases from J, leaving 13 bases between. The CDR3 totals 15 residues. CDR3 sequence reads: CASSLGPGGSYGYTF. The CDR3 DNA reads as TGTGCCAGCAGCTTGGGGCCAGGAGGGTCCTATGGCTACACCTTC.

V gene TRBV4-2 combines with J gene TRBJ2-3, with 9 bases aligning to TRBD2. Germline V gene lookup returns CDR1 LGHNA and CDR2 YNFKEQ. The trim removed 0 bases at V and 4 bases at J, leaving 8 bases unmatched. This CDR3 region has 17 residues. The CDR3 here is CASSQDGGASGADTQYF. The CDR3, as DNA: TGTGCCAGCAGCCAAGATGGTGGGGCTAGCGGGGCAGATACGCAGTATTTT.

The V call is TRBV19, the J call TRBJ2-2; 8 bases line up with TRBD1. CDR1 is LNHDA and CDR2 is SQIVND in the germline V gene (reference sequence). With V trimmed by 4 bases and J by 2 bases, 9 bases remained unmatched. This CDR3 is built from 17 residues. The CDR3 bases are TGTGCCAGTAGTAAGCAAGAAGGGACAGGCAACACCGGGGAGCTGTTTTTT. It yields the protein CASSKQEGTGNTGELFF.

The chain couples TRBV14 to TRBJ2-7, with 10 nucleotides matching TRBD1. The ends lost 4 bases at V and 3 bases at J; junction bases unmatched: 0. From germline, CDR1 is SGHDN and CDR2 FVKESK. CDR3 length: 13 residues. In DNA form, the CDR3 reads TGTGCCAGCAGCCGGACAGGGGGCTACGAGCAGTACTTC. Translation: CASSRTGGYEQYF. Complete variable domain (other parts from reference TRBV14 and TRBJ2-7): EAGVTQFPSHSVIEKGQTVTLRCDPISGHDNLYWYRRVMGKEIKFLLHFVKESKQDESGMPNNRFLAERTGGTYSTLKVQPAELEDSGVYFCASSRTGGYEQYFGPGTRLTVT.

For this clone: Compared with germline, one end of the junction differs, possibly owing to a read error. This chain uses TRBV6-5 with TRBJ2-1; D tentatively reads TRBD1 or TRBD2 (7 bases each). CDR1 and CDR2 from the germline V gene are MNHEY and SVGAGI. The CDR3 spans 13 residues. The CDR3 spells CASSTGRGDRKIF. The CDR3 coding sequence is TGTGCCAGCAGTACAGGGAGGGGGGACAGAAAGATCTTC.

This rearrangement joins TRBV25-1 to TRBJ1-1; D gene ambiguous. With 6 bases removed from V and 1 base from J, the gap between germline ends came to 6 bases. Germline V gives CDR1 MGHDK, CDR2 SYGVNS. This CDR3 has 12 residues. The CDR3 nucleotides read TGTGCCAGCAGGTTAGGGAACACTGAAGCTTTCTTT. Residues: CASRLGNTEAFF.

On this clone: Other DNA sequences in the same sample also yield this CDR3. The chain combines TRBV29-1 with TRBJ1-4; D is ambiguous. Looked up from germline, CDR1 is SQVTM and CDR2 is ANQGSEA. CDR3 length: 13 amino acids. This chain's CDR3 is CSVGLSFEEKLFF. In nucleotides, the CDR3 is TGCAGTGTCGGACTCTCGTTCGAGGAAAAACTGTTTTTT.

The rearrangement uses TRBV5-1 and TRBJ2-5; maybe TRBD1 (6 bases). Trimming shortened V by 4 bases and J by 7 bases, and 17 bases separated the two germline ends. There are 14 residues in the CDR3. The germline CDR1 and CDR2 sequences are SGHRS and YFSETQ. The CDR3 nucleotides are TGCGCCAGCAGCCCATCACAGGGATTTGGGACCCAGTACTTC. This encodes CASSPSQGFGTQYF.

This chain connects TRBV11-2 to TRBJ1-1; 7 nucleotides line up with TRBD1. V shed 4 bases, J shed 3 bases, and the junction held 8 bases outside the gene matches. This CDR3 has 15 residues. Germline CDR1 is SGHAT and CDR2 is FQNNGV. DNA of the CDR3: TGTGCCAGCAGCTCATCTGACAGGGTAGACACTGAAGCTTTCTTT. Residues: CASSSSDRVDTEAFF.

This rearrangement joins TRBV4-1 to TRBJ1-3; unclear D gene. The germline V and J ends were trimmed by 0 bases and 0 bases, with 12 bases remaining between them. This CDR3 has 17 residues. From germline, CDR1 is MGHRA and CDR2 YSYEKL. The CDR3 nucleotides read TGCGCCAGCAGCCAAGATCTTGATGGGTCCTCTGGAAACACCATATATTTT. Residues: CASSQDLDGSSGNTIYF.

This clone was seen a handful of times. The chain carries TRBV6-5 and TRBJ1-2; D is unclear. The germline CDR1 and CDR2 sequences are MNHEY and SVGAGI. The V end lost 5 bases, the J end lost 9 bases, and 10 bases lay between the germline ends. CDR3 length: 11 residues. In DNA, the CDR3 is TGTGCCAGCAGTCGTGATATGAGCTACACCTTC. As protein: CASSRDMSYTF.

V gene TRBV6-1 combines with J gene TRBJ2-3; 12 nucleotides align to TRBD2. Germline V lookup: CDR1 MNHNS, CDR2 SASEGT. V was clipped by 4 bases and J by 5 bases; unmatched bases: 7. The CDR3 extends over 16 amino acids. CDR3 bases: TGTGCCAGCAGTGGATCTAGCGGGGGGGCTTTAGATACGCAGTATTTT. This gives the protein CASSGSSGGALDTQYF.

J is TRBJ1-4 and V is TRBV12-5, with 10 bases identical to TRBD1. Looked up from germline, CDR1 is LGHNT and CDR2 is FRNRAP. Trimming removed 5 bases from V and 7 bases from J; junction bases left unmatched: 7. This CDR3 region has 15 residues. This chain's CDR3 is CASGLRQGAGEKLFF. CDR3 DNA: TGTGCTAGTGGTCTCAGACAGGGGGCCGGTGAAAAACTGTTTTTT.

This chain joins TRBV7-2 and TRBJ1-2; D remains ambiguous. The CDR3 loop spans 15 amino acids. CDR1 is SGHTA and CDR2 is FQGNSA in the germline V gene. V was cut by 2 bases and J by 6 bases, with 16 bases left in between. The CDR3: CASSLNAALIHGYTF. The CDR3 nucleotides read TGTGCCAGCAGCTTAAACGCGGCTTTAATTCATGGCTACACCTTC.